This T cell receptor beta chain was obtained from a study of blood T cell repertoires in COVID-19. Study context: The United States, Italy and Spain were the sources of the acute and convalescent COVID-19 samples. PBMCs, B-cell-depleted T cells, or T cells provided the cDNA or gDNA that made up the material.

Per the study methods: The authors estimated nucleated cell counts from reference gene primer amplification. Libraries were prepared by immunoSEQ multiplex PCR; TCRdb keeps only in-frame clonotypes and omits some of them. The V and J calls and clone size are taken from that table; D and trimming were inferred from the DNA. The top ten clones hold 12% to 15% of a sample with tens of thousands of clones, around 84% of them seen once. V lost 0 bases and J lost 5; bases outside the gene matches: 4. From germline, CDR1 is LGHNA and CDR2 YSLEER. The CDR3 consists of 17 residues. The source of this sequence is an older man with acute or convalescent COVID-19. Material for sequencing was peripheral blood. V is TRBV4-3 and J is TRBJ1-6; 10 bases match TRBD1. CDR3 loop: CASSQEGGTGDNSPLHF. CDR3 DNA: TGCGCCAGCAGCCAAGAGGGAGGGACAGGGGATAATTCACCCCTCCACTTT.